This T cell receptor (beta chain) derives from a study of blood T cell repertoires in COVID-19. Across the whole study: Material from acute and convalescent COVID-19 was sourced from the United States, Italy and Spain. T cells, B-cell-depleted T cells, or PBMCs supplied cDNA or gDNA.

Authors' data handling: For nucleated cells, counts were estimated from reference gene primer amplification. This table comes from immunoSEQ multiplex PCR, and its TCRdb copy is limited to in-frame clones, with some not included. V and J calls and clone size are copied from that table; D and trimming were computed from the DNA. In the table there are around 100,000 clones, 70% to 90% of which are singletons. There are 16 residues in the CDR3. Per germline, CDR1 MGHRA and CDR2 YSYEKL. Trimming took 1 base from V and 7 from J; bases not matched to a gene: 7. There are a few counts of this clone. The sequenced sample was peripheral blood. The chain recombines TRBV4-1 with TRBJ1-6; 7 bases agree with TRBD1. This receptor was obtained from a human donor with acute or convalescent COVID-19. The donor label of this sample is uncertain. The CDR3 region is CASSQVSTGMNSPLHF. The CDR3 DNA is TGCGCCAGCAGCCAAGTGTCGACAGGGATGAATTCACCCCTCCACTTT.